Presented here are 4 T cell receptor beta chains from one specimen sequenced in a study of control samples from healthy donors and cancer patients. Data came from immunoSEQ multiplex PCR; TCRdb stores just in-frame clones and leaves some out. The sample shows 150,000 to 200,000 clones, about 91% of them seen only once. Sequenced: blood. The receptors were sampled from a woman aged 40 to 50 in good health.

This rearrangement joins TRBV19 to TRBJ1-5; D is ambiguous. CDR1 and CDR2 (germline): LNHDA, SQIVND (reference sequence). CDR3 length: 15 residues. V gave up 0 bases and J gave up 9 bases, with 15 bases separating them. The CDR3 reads CASSIDHSVDRPQHF. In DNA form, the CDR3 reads TGTGCCAGTAGTATAGATCATTCGGTCGATAGGCCCCAGCATTTT.

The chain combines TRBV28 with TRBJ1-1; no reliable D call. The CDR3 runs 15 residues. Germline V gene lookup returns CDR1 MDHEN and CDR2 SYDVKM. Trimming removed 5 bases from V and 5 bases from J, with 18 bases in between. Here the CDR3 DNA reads TGTGCCAGCAGTACCCGGACGGCAGGTTGGACTGAAGCTTTCTTT. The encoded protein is CASSTRTAGWTEAFF.

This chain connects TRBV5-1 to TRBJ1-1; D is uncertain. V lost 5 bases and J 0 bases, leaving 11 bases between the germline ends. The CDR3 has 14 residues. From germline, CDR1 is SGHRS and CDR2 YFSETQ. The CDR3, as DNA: TGCGCCAGCAGGGTAGCGGAAATGAACACTGAAGCTTTCTTT. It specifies CASRVAEMNTEAFF.

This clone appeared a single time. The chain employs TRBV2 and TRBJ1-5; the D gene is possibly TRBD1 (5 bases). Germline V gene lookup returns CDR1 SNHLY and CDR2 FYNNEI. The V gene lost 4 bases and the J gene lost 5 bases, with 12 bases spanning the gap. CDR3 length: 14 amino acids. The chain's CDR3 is CASSVGGGDQPQHF. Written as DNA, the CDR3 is TGTGCCAGCAGTGTTGGGGGGGGAGATCAGCCCCAGCATTTT.